Below are 17 T cell receptor beta chains sequenced from a single sample in a study of OX40 agonist ivuxolimab in advanced cancers. Assay used: immunoSEQ multiplex PCR; TCRdb lists only in-frame clones, some missing. Among more than 70,000 clones listed, about 85% were seen once. This specimen was CD4+ or CD8+ T cells sorted from blood, taken in a trial of the OX40 agonist ivuxolimab. The source of these receptors is an adult with an advanced solid tumor such as melanoma, head and neck, liver or kidney cancer.

The rearrangement uses TRBV15 and TRBJ1-2; 8 positions agree with TRBD1. This CDR3 contains 15 residues. V shed 1 base and J 5 bases; nucleotides not matched to a gene: 6. The germline CDR1 and CDR2 sequences are LNHNV and YYDKDF (reference sequence). CDR3 nucleotides: TGTGCCACCAGCAGAGGGCAGGGGGCGAGATATGGCTACACCTTC. Encoded protein: CATSRGQGARYGYTF.

The chain has TRBV6-1 and TRBJ2-5, with D perhaps matching TRBD2 (7 bases). V lost 7 bases and J 5 bases, leaving 20 bases between the germline ends. Germline-derived CDR1 and CDR2 are MNHNS and SASEGT. This CDR3 region has 15 residues. CDR3 nucleotide sequence: TGTGCCAGCACCCTCGATGGGCGGGGGCGGGAGACCCAGTACTTC. Amino acid sequence: CASTLDGRGRETQYF.

The chain employs TRBV5-1 and TRBJ1-1, with D possibly being TRBD1 (5 bases). Germline CDR1 SGHRS, CDR2 YFSETQ. The germline V and J ends were trimmed by 0 bases and 0 bases, with 9 bases remaining between them. The length of the CDR3 is 15 residues. The CDR3: CASSLGPGMNTEAFF. For the CDR3, the DNA is TGCGCCAGCAGCTTGGGTCCAGGGATGAACACTGAAGCTTTCTTT.

The chain couples TRBV6-1 to TRBJ1-1; TRBD1 matches at 8 bases. This CDR3 region has 18 residues. The junction had 13 bases not matched to a gene; V was cut back by 2 bases and J by 2 bases. Germline-derived CDR1 and CDR2 are MNHNS and SASEGT. The CDR3 bases are TGTGCCAGCAGTGAATCCGGCTGGGGGACAGGCGTAAACACTGAAGCTTTCTTT. Protein sequence: CASSESGWGTGVNTEAFF.

The V and J genes are TRBV21-1 and TRBJ2-7; the D segment call TRBD2 is taken from the table without a DNA check. TRBV21-1 is a pseudogene. This CDR3 comprises 16 residues. The CDR3 loop is CASSGLSSVLSYEQYF. The CDR3 DNA reads TGTGCCAGCTCCGGGCTGTCTAGCGTTCTCTCCTACGAGCAGTACTTC.

This clone is a singleton in its sample. This chain connects TRBV5-8 to TRBJ2-5; D tentatively fits TRBD1 or TRBD2 (6 bases each). Germline values: CDR1 SGHTS, CDR2 YDEGEE. Between the trimmed V and J ends, which lost 6 bases and 3 bases, there was a span of 24 bases. The CDR3 has 17 residues. The CDR3 spells CASNPSGVDRVKETQYF. CDR3 sequence (DNA): TGTGCCAGCAACCCTTCGGGGGTGGACAGAGTAAAAGAGACCCAGTACTTC.

This chain connects TRBV5-5 to TRBJ1-2; D unresolved. The ends were cut back, 6 bases at V and 4 bases at J, with 10 bases in the middle. Germline CDR1 reads SGHKS; CDR2 reads YYEKEE (reference sequence). The CDR3 has 12 residues. In nucleotides, the CDR3 is TGTGCCAGCAACGTTGGGAGCTATGGCTACACCTTC. It is translated as CASNVGSYGYTF.

This rearrangement joins TRBV2 to TRBJ2-2; D not resolved. V lost 6 bases and J lost 2, with 7 bases in between. The CDR3 has 13 amino acids. Germline CDR1 SNHLY, CDR2 FYNNEI. The chain's CDR3 is CASRVGNTGELFF. In DNA, the CDR3 is TGTGCCAGCAGAGTGGGTAACACCGGGGAGCTGTTTTTT. Together with reference TRBV2 and TRBJ2-2, the CDR3 gives the full variable domain: EPEVTQTPSHQVTQMGQEVILRCVPISNHLYFYWYRQILGQKVEFLVSFYNNEISEKSEIFDDQFSVERPDGSNFTLKIRSTKLEDSAMYFCASRVGNTGELFFGEGSRLTVL.

The CDR3 spells CASRVGGGNQPQHF. Written as DNA, the CDR3 is TGTGCCAGCAGGGTAGGAGGGGGCAATCAGCCCCAGCATTTT. The V call is TRBV7-2, the J call TRBJ1-5; D might be TRBD1 (5 bases). The CDR3 is 14 residues long. V was trimmed by 6 bases and J by 2 bases, leaving 11 bases between them. Looked up from germline, CDR1 is SGHTA and CDR2 is FQGNSA.

The V gene is TRBV19, the J gene TRBJ1-1; tentatively, D is TRBD1 (6 bases). Trimming removed 4 bases from V and 7 bases from J, with 16 bases in between. Germline CDR1 LNHDA, CDR2 SQIVND (reference sequence). The CDR3 contains 14 residues. In DNA, the CDR3 is TGTGCCAGTAGTAGAGGGAACAGGGTTAATGAAGCTTTCTTT. It is translated as CASSRGNRVNEAFF.

V and J are TRBV6-1 and TRBJ1-6; D is perhaps TRBD1 (6 bases). Germline-derived CDR1 and CDR2 are MNHNS and SASEGT. The CDR3 contains 15 residues. V lost 7 bases, J lost 4 bases, and 14 bases lay in between. The CDR3 sequence: CASIGRTEYNSPLHF. CDR3 sequence (DNA): TGTGCCAGCATCGGCAGGACAGAATATAATTCACCCCTCCACTTT.

The gene calls are TRBV9 and TRBJ1-2; D unresolved. The V end lost 2 bases, the J end lost 7 bases, and 12 bases lay between the germline ends. Germline CDR1 is SGDLS and CDR2 is YYNGEE. The CDR3 loop spans 13 amino acids. The CDR3 DNA reads TGTGCCAGCAGCGTTTACCAAGAGAGTGGCTACACCTTC. The encoded protein is CASSVYQESGYTF.

This sequence joins TRBV4-1 and TRBJ1-6; D is perhaps TRBD1 (6 bases). This CDR3 is 15 amino acids long. V lost 4 bases and J lost 8, with 15 bases in between. Germline loops: CDR1 MGHRA, CDR2 YSYEKL. CDR3 region: CASSRGGGEYSPLHF. CDR3 DNA sequence: TGCGCCAGCAGCCGGGGGGGCGGCGAATATTCACCCCTCCACTTT.

This sequence joins TRBV5-1 and TRBJ2-5; D uncertain. Trimming left V 4 bases short and J 5 bases short, with 18 bases between. Germline-derived CDR1 and CDR2 are SGHRS and YFSETQ. The CDR3 is 15 residues long. The CDR3 DNA reads TGCGCCAGCAGCGCACAAAATATGCTTGAGGAGACCCAGTACTTC. Translated, it gives CASSAQNMLEETQYF.

The rearrangement joins TRBV5-1 to TRBJ2-1, with TRBD2 as a possible D gene (5 bases). With 3 bases removed from V and 9 bases from J, the gap between germline ends came to 19 bases. The CDR3 consists of 15 residues. Germline V gene sequence: CDR1 SGHRS, CDR2 YFSETQ. CDR3 sequence: CASSSGTSTGSEQFF. CDR3 in DNA: TGCGCCAGCAGCTCCGGAACAAGCACGGGAAGTGAGCAGTTCTTC. Variable domain in full (rest from reference TRBV5-1 and TRBJ2-1): KAGVTQTPRYLIKTRGQQVTLSCSPISGHRSVSWYQQTPGQGLQFLFEYFSETQRNKGNFPGRFSGRQFSNSRSEMNVSTLELGDSALYLCASSSGTSTGSEQFFGPGTRLTVL.

The chain employs TRBV18 and TRBJ1-5; maybe TRBD1 (6 bases). CDR1 is KGHSH, CDR2 LQKENI, per germline. The CDR3 spans 17 residues. The germline V and J ends were trimmed by 0 bases and 3 bases, with 15 bases remaining between them. CDR3 in amino acids: CASSPPGRGIDNQPQHF. The CDR3 region has the DNA TGTGCCAGCTCACCACCGGGCAGGGGAATCGACAATCAGCCCCAGCATTTT.

The CDR3 protein is CASSYRQNTGELFF. In DNA, the CDR3 is TGCGCCAGCAGCTATAGACAGAACACCGGGGAGCTGTTTTTT. This rearrangement joins TRBV4-3 to TRBJ2-2; D not certain. CDR3 size: 14 residues. V was trimmed by 5 bases and J by 1 base, leaving 8 bases between them. Germline CDR1 is LGHNA and CDR2 is YSLEER.